These T cell receptor beta chains were read from a single sample in a study of post-analysis software for immune sequencing data. TCRdb itself ran the PCR reads through MiXCR, one entry per CDR3 protein. The top ten clones hold less than 10% of a sample with 350,000 to 450,000 distinct CDR3 sequences, about 40% of them seen once. The sequenced material came from blood. The receptor source for this set is a girl aged 2-10 years with multiple sclerosis. Both conserved end residues are trimmed from each CDR3.

>TRBV20-1|TRBJ2-5
SARDRDPAETQY
>TRBV28|TRBJ2-3
ASRPTGVQDTQY
>TRBV14|TRBJ2-1
ASSPPSVADYNEQF
>TRBV4-3|TRBJ1-4
ASSQDGWDNSKKRF
>TRBV5-1|TRBJ1-1
ASSLQGDEAF
>TRBV9|TRBJ1-5
ASSVAGSQPQH
>TRBV20-1|TRBJ1-6
SARPSGRNNSPLH
>TRBV12-3/TRBV12-4|TRBJ1-5
ASSFSPNQPQH
>TRBV9|TRBJ1-2
ASSINRDRGLYGYT
>TRBV7-2|TRBJ2-7
ASSLDTSGGYEQY
>TRBV7-6|TRBJ2-1
ASSPRLAGGLNDEQF
>TRBV10-3|TRBJ2-5
AISESLDSPGQETQY
>TRBV6-2/TRBV6-3|TRBJ2-3
ASSPGTGFFTGTQY
>TRBV5-1|TRBJ2-2
ASSLGWVPNTGELF
>TRBV15|TRBJ2-7
ATSISRGQGGSYEQY
>TRBV29-1|TRBJ2-3
SVHNRGDTQY
>TRBV15|TRBJ2-5
ATSRVAGDETQY
>TRBV10-3|NA
APGDYEQY
>TRBV11-2|TRBJ2-1
ASSFLAGGSYNEQF
>TRBV2|TRBJ1-2
ASRDTVFYGYT
>TRBV7-2|TRBJ1-1
ASSSRTGRLGTEAF
>TRBV7-2|TRBJ2-5
ASSYRDTQETQY
>TRBV12-3/TRBV12-4|TRBJ2-1
ASSSYGTSGDNEQF
>TRBV7-9|TRBJ2-7
ASSPLGAEQY
>TRBV5-1|TRBJ2-1
ASSLATGGLTYNEQF
>TRBV3-1|TRBJ2-1
ASSRSPSVGSYNEQF
>TRBV9|TRBJ2-5
ASSQGETSWETQY
>TRBV4-1|TRBJ1-2
ASSQPGQSNYGYT
>TRBV7-2|TRBJ2-3
ASSPDVGTDTQY
>TRBV28|TRBJ2-3
VSSLYPSTDTQY
>TRBV10-3|TRBJ2-3
AIRDGDSRTDTQY
>TRBV7-2|TRBJ2-7
ASSSGIQTYEQY
>TRBV6-6|TRBJ2-3
ASSLTWDTQY
>TRBV20-1|TRBJ2-5
SASLSWGGETQY
>TRBV20-1|TRBJ2-5
SAKRGQETQY
>TRBV7-9|TRBJ2-5
ASSLLLAGGLETQY
>TRBV15|TRBJ2-1
ATSRGLADYNEQF
>TRBV7-6|TRBJ2-1
ASSVQGIGSYNEQF
>TRBV18|TRBJ2-5
ASSPDGGETQY
>TRBV7-3|TRBJ2-1
ASSLSGGINNEQF
>TRBV5-1|TRBJ2-3
ASSLRQGTTDTQY
>TRBV13|TRBJ2-3
ASSLGASGTAGTQY
>TRBV7-2|TRBJ2-1
ASGLVQGANEQF
>TRBV12-3/TRBV12-4|TRBJ1-2
TSKLGQGDFYGYT
>TRBV6-1|TRBJ2-1
ASSERTSGYNEQF
>TRBV6-1|TRBJ2-7
ASHKSLTSPLFYEQY
>TRBV15|NA
ATSRVGGETQY
>TRBV28|TRBJ1-2
ASSLSGGGIYGYT
>TRBV7-9|TRBJ2-1
ASSPGTSGEGYNEQF
>TRBV10-3|TRBJ2-1
AIKRELVINEQF
>TRBV24-1|TRBJ2-1
ATSDPRQGPDNEQF
>TRBV28|TRBJ2-7
ASSRYEQY
>TRBV7-3|TRBJ2-3
ASSSLTSGRETDTQY
>TRBV4-1|TRBJ1-4
ASSHVQAREKLF
>TRBV28|TRBJ1-1
ASSFGGFLSAEAF
>TRBV12-3/TRBV12-4|TRBJ2-7
ASSPPPGTGGSYEQY
>TRBV19|TRBJ2-3
ASSIVDLEGTQY
>TRBV20-1|TRBJ2-4
SARDGTTSKNIQY
>TRBV6-2/TRBV6-3|TRBJ2-5
ASSLQLGETQY
>TRBV29-1|TRBJ1-2
SAGTDGYGYT